This T cell receptor (beta chain) was identified during a study of blood T cell repertoires in COVID-19. Study context: The origin of the acute and convalescent COVID-19 samples was the United States, Italy and Spain.

The CDR3 is 13 amino acids. CDR1 and CDR2 (germline): MGHRA, YSYEKL. As processed by the authors: Amplification with reference gene primers provided the estimates of nucleated cell counts. Here immunoSEQ multiplex PCR was the method, and the copy in TCRdb shows in-frame clones only, minus some. V and J calls and clone size follow that table, whereas D and trimming were derived from the DNA. Of over 350,000 clones in the sample, nearly 90% were seen once. The count of this clone is one. One end of the junction does not line up with germline, which may come from a read error. The cohort comprised adults aged roughly 18 to 95 years residing in around 25 US areas. Allocation to cohorts depended on clinical history reported by the participants.

The rearrangement uses TRBV4-1 and TRBJ1-5; tentatively, D is TRBD1 (6 bases). Sequenced sample: PBMCs or T cells enriched from blood (not recorded which). This TCR came from a woman younger than 35 with acute COVID-19. The CDR3 DNA is TGCGCCAGCAGCAAAGACAGGTTCCAGCCCCAGCATTTT. It is translated as CASSKDRFQPQHF.